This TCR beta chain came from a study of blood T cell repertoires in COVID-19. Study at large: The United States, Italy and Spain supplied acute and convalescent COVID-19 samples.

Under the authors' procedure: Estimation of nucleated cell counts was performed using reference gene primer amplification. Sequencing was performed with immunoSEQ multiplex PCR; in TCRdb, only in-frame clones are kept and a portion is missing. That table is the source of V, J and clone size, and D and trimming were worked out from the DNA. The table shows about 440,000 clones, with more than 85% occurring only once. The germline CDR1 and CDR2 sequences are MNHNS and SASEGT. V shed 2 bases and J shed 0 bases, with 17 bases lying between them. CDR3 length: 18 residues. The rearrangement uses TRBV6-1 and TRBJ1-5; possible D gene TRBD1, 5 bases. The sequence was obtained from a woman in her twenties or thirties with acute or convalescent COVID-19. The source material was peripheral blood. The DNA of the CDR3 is TGTGCCAGCAGTGAAATGGGGCAGATTCTTAATAGCAATCAGCCCCAGCATTTT. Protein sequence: CASSEMGQILNSNQPQHF.